The present TCR beta chain was sequenced within a study of OX40 agonist ivuxolimab in advanced cancers. Comment on this clone: As yet, its antigen is unknown.

Overall study findings and caveats: Circulating CD4+ and CD8+ T cells showed clonal expansion by week 6 at 0.1 to 3.0 mg/kg.

Only in-frame clones appear in the TCRdb table, and some are missing; sequencing was by immunoSEQ multiplex PCR. Altogether some 81,000 clones are present, around four fifths being singletons, with the ten largest covering about 0.8%. Germline CDR1 and CDR2: LNHDA and SQIVND (reference sequence). The CDR3 is 14 amino acids. J gave up 2 bases and V 1 base, and 2 bases lay outside the gene matches. The chain joins TRBV19 to TRBJ2-7, with TRBD1 identical over 7 bases. The TCR comes from an adult with an advanced solid tumor such as melanoma, head and neck, liver or kidney cancer. Sample: CD4+ or CD8+ T cells sorted from blood, taken in a trial of the OX40 agonist ivuxolimab. The CDR3 is CASSIGQGTYEQYF. The CDR3 nucleotides are TGTGCCAGTAGTATAGGACAGGGAACCTACGAGCAGTACTTC.